These 28 T cell receptor beta chains share one sample of origin, sequenced in a study of molecular identifiers for immune sequencing clone quantification. TCRdb reprocessed the PCR reads via MiXCR and lists one record per CDR3 protein. The table lists just under 650,000 distinct CDR3 sequences, about 20% of them singletons. Specimen: naive CD8+ T cells from blood, with Jurkat cell RNA spiked in. Regarding subset: FACS-sorted CD8+CD4-CCR7+CD45RA+ naive T cells. These receptors were taken from a human donor in good health. Some libraries in this study had Jurkat cell RNA spiked in.

This clonotype was seen a few times. This chain connects TRBV6-2 or TRBV6-3 to TRBJ2-1; D gene unclear. Germline CDR1 reads MNHEY; CDR2 reads SVGEGT. V lost 2 bases, J lost 7 bases, and 9 bases lay in between. The CDR3 covers 13 residues. The CDR3 bases are TGTGCCAGCAGTTACCCGACTTTTAATGAGCAGTTCTTC. Translated, it gives CASSYPTFNEQFF.

The gene calls are TRBV6-5 and TRBJ1-3, with D perhaps TRBD1 (5 bases). Trimming took off 2 bases at V and 0 bases at J, with 17 bases between the two ends. The CDR3 is 18 amino acids. CDR1 and CDR2 (germline): MNHEY, SVGAGI. The CDR3 reads CASSYGRGDLFSGNTIYF. DNA of the CDR3: TGTGCCAGCAGTTACGGGCGGGGGGATCTTTTCTCTGGAAACACCATATATTTT.

About this clonotype: A much larger clone differs by one base, so this may be a read error. The V and J genes are TRBV28 and TRBJ1-1, with TRBD1 identical over 8 bases. This CDR3 is built from 18 residues. Per germline, CDR1 MDHEN and CDR2 SYDVKM. CDR3 sequence (DNA): TGTGCCAGCGGTTTATTGGACAGGGCGCGATTGCTGAACACTGAAGCTTTCTTT. Protein product: CASGLLDRARLLNTEAFF.

In its sample, this clonotype was seen many times. The chain employs TRBV30 and TRBJ2-3, with D unresolved. Germline assignment: CDR1 GTSNPN and CDR2 SVGIG (reference sequence). The CDR3 has 15 amino acids. Trimming stripped 1 base from V and 3 bases from J, with 14 bases between. CDR3 residues: CAWSDLRSTTDTQYF. The CDR3 region has the DNA TGTGCCTGGAGTGATCTTCGGAGTACGACAGATACGCAGTATTTT.

Regarding this clonotype: A read error may explain this, as a much larger clone is one base away. J is TRBJ1-5 and V is TRBV27; D call uncertain. CDR1 and CDR2 from the germline V gene are MNHEY and SMNVEV (reference sequence). The CDR3 totals 14 residues. Here the CDR3 reads CVSSLDRANQPQHF. CDR3 DNA: TGTGTCAGCAGTTTAGATCGTGCCAATCAGCCCCAGCATTTT.

This clonotype was seen a few times. The junction and the germline gene differ at one end; a read error may be behind it. J is TRBJ2-2 and V is TRBV4-2, with TRBD2 matching over 7 bases. There are 16 residues in the CDR3. The germline gives CDR1 LGHNA, CDR2 YNFKEQ. In DNA form, the CDR3 reads TGTGCCAGCAGCCAAGAGGCGGGAGTGCTCACCCGGGAGCTGTTTTTT. Translating it yields CASSQEAGVLTRELFF.

This clonotype was observed a few times. The chain has TRBV6-2 or TRBV6-3 and TRBJ2-5; 8 bases are shared with TRBD2. J was trimmed by 2 bases and V by 5 bases; bases with no gene match: 10. The V gene's germline CDR1 is MNHEY and CDR2 SVGEGT. CDR3 length equals 16 residues. The CDR3 reads CASSPGTRVWQETQYF. In nucleotides, the CDR3 is TGTGCCAGCAGTCCCGGGACTAGGGTGTGGCAAGAGACCCAGTACTTC.

The rearrangement links TRBV6-5 to TRBJ1-5; D call uncertain. V was cut by 8 bases and J by 0 bases, with 8 bases left in between. The CDR3 extends over 13 amino acids. Germline assignment: CDR1 MNHEY and CDR2 SVGAGI. The CDR3 sequence: CASGPDSNQPQHF. The CDR3 nucleotides are TGTGCCAGCGGGCCGGATAGCAATCAGCCCCAGCATTTT.

This clonotype has a count of ten or more. The V and J genes are TRBV19 and TRBJ1-5; D is perhaps TRBD1 (5 bases). The V gene's germline CDR1 is LNHDA and CDR2 SQIVND (reference sequence). Between the trimmed V and J ends, which lost 5 bases and 5 bases, there was a span of 10 bases. The length of the CDR3 is 13 residues. CDR3 amino acids: CASSVGGHQPQHF. The CDR3 DNA sequence: TGTGCCAGTAGTGTTGGGGGTCATCAGCCCCAGCATTTT.

In this sample, this clonotype turned up many times. V gene TRBV29-1 combines with J gene TRBJ2-2; 7 nucleotides line up with TRBD2. Germline trimming cut 7 bases from V and 0 bases from J; bases unmatched to any gene: 5. Per germline, CDR1 SQVTM and CDR2 ANQGSEA. CDR3 size: 14 residues. Here the CDR3 reads CSAAGTTNTGELFF. CDR3 DNA: TGCAGCGCAGCTGGGACTACGAACACCGGGGAGCTGTTTTTT.

This clonotype came up many times. This chain joins TRBV3-1 and TRBJ2-3; a weak D match, TRBD2 (6 bases). Germline V CDR1 and CDR2: LGHDT, YNNKEL (reference sequence). V shed 6 bases and J shed 0 bases, with 13 bases lying between them. The CDR3 covers 15 residues. CDR3 region: CASSHPGTSTDTQYF. The CDR3 nucleotides read TGTGCCAGCAGTCACCCCGGGACTAGCACAGATACGCAGTATTTT.

This clonotype was detected ten times or more. The J gene is TRBJ2-5, the V gene TRBV9; the match to TRBD2 covers 15 bases. This CDR3 is 16 amino acids long. V shed 4 bases and J 8 bases; nucleotides not matched to a gene: 9. The germline CDR1 and CDR2 sequences are SGDLS and YYNGEE. The CDR3 DNA reads as TGTGCCAGCAGCCAGGAAGCGGGACTAGCGGGAGGTACCCAGTACTTC. It encodes CASSQEAGLAGGTQYF.

As to this clonotype: A read error may be the cause here, since a much bigger clone is one base away. The chain carries TRBV25-1 and TRBJ2-5; TRBD1 matches 11 bases. The CDR3 consists of 15 residues. Germline CDR1 and CDR2: MGHDK and SYGVNS. CDR3 amino acids: CASSKGQGDQEAQYF. CDR3 bases: TGTGCCAGCAGTAAGGGACAGGGGGACCAAGAGGCCCAGTACTTC.

This clonotype was seen many times. CDR3 protein: CASNLGQGASEAFF. The CDR3 DNA sequence: TGTGCCAGCAACTTAGGACAGGGGGCTTCTGAAGCTTTCTTT. The chain employs TRBV5-5 and TRBJ1-1, with 11 bases that match TRBD1. The germline CDR1 and CDR2 sequences are SGHKS and YYEKEE (reference sequence). The CDR3 is 14 residues long. V was pared by 6 bases and J by 6 bases, with 7 bases of the junction left unmatched.

The chain combines TRBV12-3 or TRBV12-4 with TRBJ2-7; 10 bases fit TRBD2. This CDR3 has 14 residues. The trim removed 5 bases at V and 6 bases at J, leaving 7 bases unmatched. CDR3 in DNA: TGTGCCAGCAGTACCAGCGGGAGGGCCTTCGAGCAGTACTTC. This gives the protein CASSTSGRAFEQYF.

This clonotype was seen many times. The chain recombines TRBV28 with TRBJ2-1; 10 nucleotides agree with TRBD2. After removal of 3 bases from V and 0 bases from J, the junction contained 11 bases not matched to a gene. Germline-derived CDR1 and CDR2 are MDHEN and SYDVKM. The length of the CDR3 is 19 residues. The CDR3 DNA follows: TGTGCCAGCAGTTTTGCAGCGGGAGGGCCGAGGAGCTCCTACAATGAGCAGTTCTTC. Amino acid sequence: CASSFAAGGPRSSYNEQFF.

This clonotype was recorded only once. A read error is possible here, since a much larger clone lies one base away. This is likely a read error, given that the CDR3 carries no conserved phenylalanine or tryptophan at its end. The rearrangement uses TRBV20-1 and TRBJ2-7, with 12 bases identical to TRBD2. Germline V CDR1 and CDR2: DFQATT, SNEGSKA (reference sequence). With 6 bases clipped from V and 5 bases from J, the junction kept 5 bases outside the gene matches. The CDR3 runs to 13 residues. The CDR3 DNA reads as TGCAGTGCCGCTAGCGGGAGGGAGGACGAGCAGTACCTC. This gives the protein CSAASGREDEQYL.

Worth noting for this clonotype: At one end, the junction sequence differs from germline, possibly due to a read error. The chain has TRBV7-9 and TRBJ2-7; TRBD1 might be the D (5 bases). This CDR3 spans 14 amino acids. CDR1 and CDR2 (germline): SEHNR, FQNEAQ (reference sequence). CDR3 protein: CAGSDDEQEYEQYF. In DNA, the CDR3 is TGTGCCGGCAGCGACGACGAACAGGAATACGAGCAGTACTTC.

This clonotype has a count of ten or more. V is TRBV29-1 and J is TRBJ2-7; tentative D call: TRBD2 (6 bases). Trimming left V 4 bases short and J 2 bases short, with 12 bases between. Germline CDR1 reads SQVTM; CDR2 reads ANQGSEA. The CDR3 loop spans 13 amino acids. The CDR3 loop is CSVVLTGAYEQYF. CDR3 nucleotides: TGCAGCGTTGTATTGACGGGAGCCTACGAGCAGTACTTC.

As concerns this clonotype: With a much larger clone just one base away, this may be a read error. The rearrangement uses TRBV7-9 and TRBJ2-1, with TRBD2 identical over 7 bases. The CDR3 loop spans 14 amino acids. CDR1 and CDR2 from the germline V gene are SEHNR and FQNEAQ (reference sequence). In DNA form, the CDR3 reads TGTGCCGGCAGCTTAGCCGTAGCGGGTAATGAGCAGTTCTTC. It yields the protein CAGSLAVAGNEQFF. Based on the CDR3 plus reference TRBV7-9 and TRBJ2-1, the full variable domain is DTGVSQNPRHKITKRGQNVTFRCDPISEHNRLYWYRQTLGQGPEFLTYFQNEAQLEKSRLLSDRFSAERPKGSFSTLEIQRTEQGDSAMYLCAGSLAVAGNEQFFGPGTRLTVL.

This chain joins TRBV27 and TRBJ2-7, with TRBD1 as a possible D gene (6 bases). The CDR3 has 15 residues. The germline V gene encodes CDR1 MNHEY and CDR2 SMNVEV (reference sequence). V was pared by 2 bases and J by 6 bases, with 17 bases between. The CDR3 sequence: CASSLGQRGFSEQYF. CDR3 sequence (DNA): TGTGCCAGCAGTTTAGGACAGAGAGGGTTTTCCGAGCAGTACTTC.

This clonotype was detected a few times. This chain joins TRBV7-3 and TRBJ2-1; 11 bases map to TRBD2. Germline CDR1 and CDR2: SGHTA and FQGTGA. V dropped 6 bases and J dropped 8; count of bases not matched to a gene: 6. The CDR3 is made up of 14 amino acids. In DNA form, the CDR3 reads TGTGCCAGCAGGACTAGCGGGATATTTGATGAGCAGTTCTTC. Translating gives CASRTSGIFDEQFF.

This clonotype was seen at least ten times. This sequence joins TRBV23-1 and TRBJ1-5; D remains ambiguous. TRBV23-1 is filed as an ORF, its function uncertain. The CDR3 extends over 18 amino acids. Trimming removed 2 bases at V and 2 bases at J, with 19 bases between. The CDR3 DNA follows: TGCGCCAGCAGTCAAGGACCCGAGGGTAGTATGGGCAATCAGCCCCAGCATTTT. The encoded protein is CASSQGPEGSMGNQPQHF.

J is TRBJ1-6 and V is TRBV12-3 or TRBV12-4, with 8 bases lining up with TRBD1. The CDR3 is 15 amino acids. After removal of 3 bases from V and 9 bases from J, the junction contained 7 bases not matched to a gene. The CDR3: CASSFRGQGGSPLHF. The CDR3 coding sequence is TGTGCCAGCAGTTTTAGAGGACAGGGAGGTTCACCCCTCCACTTT.

This chain uses TRBV14 with TRBJ2-7, with 10 bases identical to TRBD2. CDR1 and CDR2 (germline): SGHDN, FVKESK. CDR3 size: 15 residues. With 1 base clipped from V and 6 bases from J, the junction kept 6 bases outside the gene matches. The CDR3: CASSQALGTSVEQYF. The CDR3 DNA reads TGTGCCAGCAGCCAAGCTTTGGGGACTAGCGTCGAGCAGTACTTC.

This clonotype has at least ten counts. V gene TRBV25-1 combines with J gene TRBJ2-7; D is uncertain. The CDR3 is 14 residues long. Trimming took off 4 bases at V and 3 bases at J, with 13 bases between the two ends. CDR1 MGHDK and CDR2 SYGVNS come from the germline V gene. In nucleotides, the CDR3 is TGTGCCAGCAGTGTAAGGGAAGTGGACTACGAGCAGTACTTC. Translation: CASSVREVDYEQYF.

This clonotype appeared many times. This chain connects TRBV7-2 to TRBJ2-1; perhaps TRBD2 as D (7 bases). Trimming pared 3 bases from V and 7 bases from J, leaving 25 bases between. The germline CDR1 and CDR2 sequences are SGHTA and FQGNSA. This CDR3 region has 18 residues. The DNA of the CDR3 is TGTGCCAGCAGCTTCCACCCCCCTACTAGGGGGGGGGGGAATGAGCAGTTCTTC. Residues: CASSFHPPTRGGGNEQFF.

The chain joins TRBV9 to TRBJ2-1, with TRBD2 as a possible D gene (5 bases). Trimming shortened V by 5 bases and J by 8 bases, and 17 bases separated the two germline ends. Germline CDR1 reads SGDLS; CDR2 reads YYNGEE. The length of the CDR3 is 14 residues. The CDR3 sequence is CASSAPGPGDEQFF. CDR3 nucleotide sequence: TGTGCCAGCAGTGCTCCGGGCCCCGGGGATGAGCAGTTCTTC.